These 9 T cell receptor beta chains were sequenced from one sample in a study of Tregs in tolerant kidney transplant recipients. TCRdb's copy holds only in-frame clones and misses some; the assay was immunoSEQ multiplex PCR. The sample holds about 240,000 clones, roughly four fifths seen once. The sequenced sample was CD4+ T cells from blood. The origin of the receptors is a human donor in good health.

The chain links TRBV15 to TRBJ2-7; D unclear. Germline V gene data show CDR1 as LNHNV and CDR2 as YYDKDF (reference sequence). V lost 1 base, J lost 2 bases, and 9 bases lay in between. The CDR3 spans 14 residues. The CDR3 here is CATSRVRSTYEQYF. The DNA of the CDR3 is TGTGCCACCAGCAGAGTTCGGTCAACCTACGAGCAGTACTTC. The variable domain in full, with the rest retrieved from reference TRBV15 and TRBJ2-7, is DAMVIQNPRYQVTQFGKPVTLSCSQTLNHNVMYWYQQKSSQAPKLLFHYYDKDFNNEADTPDNFQSRRPNTSFCFLDIRSPGLGDTAMYLCATSRVRSTYEQYFGPGTRLTVT.

The chain joins TRBV5-4 to TRBJ2-5; TRBD2 matches 10 bases. CDR1 is SGHNT and CDR2 is YYREEE in the germline V gene (reference sequence). The J segment lost 0 bases and the V segment lost 4 bases, leaving 6 bases of the junction unmatched. This CDR3 spans 16 amino acids. This CDR3 reads CASSPQLAGYQETQYF. The CDR3 coding sequence is TGTGCCAGCAGCCCTCAACTAGCGGGATACCAAGAGACCCAGTACTTC.

This clone was counted only a few times. This chain uses TRBV9 with TRBJ2-7; D not resolved. From germline, CDR1 is SGDLS and CDR2 YYNGEE. Between the trimmed V and J ends, which lost 9 bases and 0 bases, there was a span of 25 bases. There are 17 residues in the CDR3. CDR3 loop: CATKECRGSKSSYEQYF. CDR3 nucleotide sequence: TGTGCCACCAAAGAGTGCCGAGGCAGTAAAAGCTCCTACGAGCAGTACTTC.

The genes are TRBV15 and TRBJ2-5; TRBD2 matches 10 bases. The trim removed 1 base at V and 3 bases at J, leaving 2 bases unmatched. The CDR3 sequence is 15 residues long. CDR1 and CDR2 from the germline V gene are LNHNV and YYDKDF (reference sequence). CDR3 DNA: TGTGCCACCAGCAGAGGTACTAGCGGGAAAGAGACCCAGTACTTC. Its protein is CATSRGTSGKETQYF. Complete variable domain (other parts from reference TRBV15 and TRBJ2-5): DAMVIQNPRYQVTQFGKPVTLSCSQTLNHNVMYWYQQKSSQAPKLLFHYYDKDFNNEADTPDNFQSRRPNTSFCFLDIRSPGLGDTAMYLCATSRGTSGKETQYFGPGTRLLVL.

The V gene is TRBV2, the J gene TRBJ2-5, with TRBD1 identical over 8 bases. The J segment lost 2 bases and the V segment lost 6 bases, leaving 8 bases of the junction unmatched. This CDR3 comprises 15 residues. Germline CDR1 reads SNHLY; CDR2 reads FYNNEI. This CDR3 is CASSRDRSEQETQYF. As DNA, the CDR3 is TGTGCCAGCAGCCGGGACAGGAGCGAACAAGAGACCCAGTACTTC.

The V and J genes are TRBV5-5 and TRBJ1-3; D remains ambiguous. V lost 4 bases, J lost 0 bases, and 8 bases lay in between. The CDR3 spans 14 residues. Germline V CDR1 and CDR2: SGHKS, YYEKEE (reference sequence). CDR3 in amino acids: CASSPLPSGNTIYF. The CDR3 coding sequence is TGTGCCAGCAGCCCCCTGCCCTCTGGAAACACCATATATTTT.

This chain links TRBV6-5 with TRBJ2-7; 8 bases agree with TRBD1. This CDR3 spans 15 amino acids. The V gene end was trimmed by 4 bases and the J gene end by 3 bases; junction bases not matched to a gene: 8. Per the germline V gene, CDR1 is MNHEY and CDR2 is SVGAGI. The CDR3 nucleotides are TGTGCCAGCAGTTCTGGACAGGGACGGTTCTACGAGCAGTACTTC. Amino acids: CASSSGQGRFYEQYF.

The chain couples TRBV6-6 to TRBJ1-4; D is unresolved. The CDR3 totals 14 residues. The germline V gene encodes CDR1 MNHNY and CDR2 SVGAGI (reference sequence). The V end lost 4 bases, the J end lost 5 bases, and 11 bases lay between the germline ends. CDR3 DNA: TGTGCCAGCAGTTTGGAGGGAAGAAATGAAAAACTGTTTTTT. It translates to CASSLEGRNEKLFF.

This rearrangement joins TRBV18 to TRBJ1-1, with no clear D. CDR3 length: 12 residues. Germline CDR1 reads KGHSH; CDR2 reads LQKENI. V was clipped by 5 bases and J by 1 base, with 5 bases between them. Here the CDR3 DNA reads TGTGCCAGCTCAGAACAGAACACTGAAGCTTTCTTT. Translated, it gives CASSEQNTEAFF. Looking up the rest from reference TRBV18 and TRBJ1-1 gives the full variable domain: NAGVMQNPRHLVRRRGQEARLRCSPMKGHSHVYWYRQLPEEGLKFMVYLQKENIIDESGMPKERFSAEFPKEGPSILRIQQVVRGDSAAYFCASSEQNTEAFFGQGTRLTVV.